This TCR beta chain was recorded in a study of graft-versus-host responses after intestinal transplantation. On the study more broadly: Tacrolimus plus steroids were given to all recipients for approximately 3 years, preceded by anti-thymocyte globulin induction.

V was pared by 5 bases and J by 4 bases, with 4 bases of the junction left unmatched. The CDR3 covers 14 residues. Germline CDR1 is MNHEY and CDR2 is SMNVEV (reference sequence). Produced via immunoSEQ multiplex PCR; TCRdb's table is partial and in-frame only. The top ten hold less than 0.25% of the sample, which has several thousand clones, 97% seen once. For this clone: The antigen is undetermined.

Points from the study as a whole: Elevated graft-versus-host to host-versus-graft clonal ratios in allografts were recorded for patients with graft-donor T cell macrochimerism. GvH clones appeared in recipient marrow, some first in ileum or blood.

This TCR came from a human patient who received an intestinal transplant, so some T cells may come from the graft donor. V and J are TRBV27 and TRBJ2-3, with 9 bases identical to TRBD2. Sequencing used PBMCs, obtained 23 days after intestinal transplant. The CDR3 nucleotides read TGTGCCAGCAGTCTCGGACTAGCGCCAGATACGCAGTATTTT. Protein: CASSLGLAPDTQYF.